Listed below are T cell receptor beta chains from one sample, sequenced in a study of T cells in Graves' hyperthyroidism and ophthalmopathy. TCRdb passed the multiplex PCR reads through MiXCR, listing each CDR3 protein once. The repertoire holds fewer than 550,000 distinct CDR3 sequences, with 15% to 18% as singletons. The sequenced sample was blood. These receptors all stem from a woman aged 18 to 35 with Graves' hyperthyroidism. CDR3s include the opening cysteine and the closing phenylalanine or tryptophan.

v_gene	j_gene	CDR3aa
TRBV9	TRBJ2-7	CASSPPAGGSQTTPYEQYF
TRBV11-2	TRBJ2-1	CASSLDGIRTGVYEQFF
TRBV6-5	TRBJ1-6	CASSYSTGARSSYNSPLHF
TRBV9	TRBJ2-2	CASSATGTSAPNTGELFF
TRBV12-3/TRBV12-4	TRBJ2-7	CASRESYEQYF
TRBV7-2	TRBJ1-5	CASSLEGILGQPQHF
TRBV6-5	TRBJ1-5	CASRSLGSNQPQHF
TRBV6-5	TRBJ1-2	CASSYTRKGVGRQGDYGYTF
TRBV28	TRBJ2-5	CASSLHRDAQETQYF
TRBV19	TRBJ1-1	CASRLGQGGLNTEAFF
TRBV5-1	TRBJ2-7	CASSTAGFEQYF
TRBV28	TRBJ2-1	CAILQEGSSYNEQFF
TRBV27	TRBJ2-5	CASSLTGSKETQYF
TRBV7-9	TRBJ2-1	CASSSEVVEQFF
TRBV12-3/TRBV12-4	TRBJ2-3	CASSDSGGGFQYF
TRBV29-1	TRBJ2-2	CSVVRAAGELFF
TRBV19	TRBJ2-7	CASSTRGQGASYEQYF
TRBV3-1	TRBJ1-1	CASHRGSHRVNTEAFF
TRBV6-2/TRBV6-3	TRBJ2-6	CASSVYFHSSGANVLTF
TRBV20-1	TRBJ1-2	CSARDSGGESRNYGYTF
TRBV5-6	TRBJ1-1	CASSPTGSNTEAFF
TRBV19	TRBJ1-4	CASSTGSGRANEKLFF
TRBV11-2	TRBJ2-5	CASSSGLAGGQETQYF
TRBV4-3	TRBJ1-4	CASSQDFLGNEKLFF
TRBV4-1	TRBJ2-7	CASSQGNLGDYAGGLHEQYF
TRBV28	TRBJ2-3	CASSPRYTDTQYF
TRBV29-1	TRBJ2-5	CSARRDGRPQYF
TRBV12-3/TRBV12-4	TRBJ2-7	CASSYFLEQYF
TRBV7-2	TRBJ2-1	CASSLRMSALFF
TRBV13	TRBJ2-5	CASSPSSENPRETQYF
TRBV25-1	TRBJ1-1	CASSGQGGTEAFF
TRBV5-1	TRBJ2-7	CAGSSLGGDYEQYF
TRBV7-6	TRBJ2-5	CASSLSGEVGETQYF
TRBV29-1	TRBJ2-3	CSVVSPGGPDTQYF
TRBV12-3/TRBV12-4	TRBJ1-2	CASSPAWGLDYGYTF
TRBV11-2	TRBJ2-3	CASSLDPVGSPDTQYF
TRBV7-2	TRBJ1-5	CASSQVVGEQPQHF
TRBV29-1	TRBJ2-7	CSVVVAGGSEQYF
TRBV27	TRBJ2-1	CASSPRLAGVGEQFF
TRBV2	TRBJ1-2	CATGTGEANTF
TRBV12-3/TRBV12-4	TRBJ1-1	CASSFSWRAFF
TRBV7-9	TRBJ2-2	CASSSRTGTSGGGGELFF
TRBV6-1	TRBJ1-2	CASGRANYGYTF
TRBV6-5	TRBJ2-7	CASSYGRGGSGSLDEQYF
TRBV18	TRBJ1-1	CASSPTDRNTEAFF
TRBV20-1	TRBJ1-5	CSARTGGGNQPQHF
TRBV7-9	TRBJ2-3	CASSLVGSVGARTDTQYF
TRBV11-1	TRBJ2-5	CASSLGTPTGAQYF
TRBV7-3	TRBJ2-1	CASSLGVVGPNYNEQFF
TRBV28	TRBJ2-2	CASSLSGTTGELFF
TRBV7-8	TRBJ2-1	CASSISGSSQFF
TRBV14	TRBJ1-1	CASSQDPQGYTEAFF
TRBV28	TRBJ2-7	CASRTQGAYEQYF
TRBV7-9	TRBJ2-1	CASSQRGGEQFF